The clone carrying this T cell receptor beta chain has only a few counts. Its antigen is not known. The data stem from a study of neoadjuvant anti-PD-1 for oral cavity cancer. Regarding the study as a whole: Higher pretreatment blood Treg/Th17 ratios correlated with higher pretreatment blood and lower post-treatment tumor TCRbeta clonality. Greater tumor shrinkage accompanied bigger post-treatment sizes of preexisting clones.

The data were produced by immunoSEQ multiplex PCR, yet TCRdb's version contains in-frame clones alone and is incomplete. This sample has around 11,000 clones; roughly half occur once, and the top ten carry about 27%. The sequence was obtained from a person aged 35 to 85 with oral cavity squamous cell carcinoma. This material consisted of tumor tissue, taken before nivolumab (anti-PD-1) treatment.

The CDR3 nucleotides are TGCGCCAGCAGCCGGCAGGTCATCTGGAGCCCTAATGAAAAACTGTTTTTT. It specifies CASSRQVIWSPNEKLFF. J is TRBJ1-4 and V is TRBV4-3; D not resolved. Looked up from germline, CDR1 is LGHNA and CDR2 is YSLEER. The CDR3 spans 17 residues. Trimming cost V 4 bases and J 3 bases, with 18 bases left between them.